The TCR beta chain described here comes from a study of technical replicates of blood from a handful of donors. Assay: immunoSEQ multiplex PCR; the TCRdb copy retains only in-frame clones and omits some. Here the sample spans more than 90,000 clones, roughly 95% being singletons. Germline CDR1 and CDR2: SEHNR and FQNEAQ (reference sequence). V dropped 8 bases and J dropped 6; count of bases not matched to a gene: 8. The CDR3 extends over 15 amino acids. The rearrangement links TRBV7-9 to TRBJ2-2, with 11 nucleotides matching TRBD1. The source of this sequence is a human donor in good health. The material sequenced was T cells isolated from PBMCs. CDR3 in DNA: TGTGCCAGCGGGCGGACAGGGGGCATCTCCGGGGAGCTGTTTTTT. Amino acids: CASGRTGGISGELFF.